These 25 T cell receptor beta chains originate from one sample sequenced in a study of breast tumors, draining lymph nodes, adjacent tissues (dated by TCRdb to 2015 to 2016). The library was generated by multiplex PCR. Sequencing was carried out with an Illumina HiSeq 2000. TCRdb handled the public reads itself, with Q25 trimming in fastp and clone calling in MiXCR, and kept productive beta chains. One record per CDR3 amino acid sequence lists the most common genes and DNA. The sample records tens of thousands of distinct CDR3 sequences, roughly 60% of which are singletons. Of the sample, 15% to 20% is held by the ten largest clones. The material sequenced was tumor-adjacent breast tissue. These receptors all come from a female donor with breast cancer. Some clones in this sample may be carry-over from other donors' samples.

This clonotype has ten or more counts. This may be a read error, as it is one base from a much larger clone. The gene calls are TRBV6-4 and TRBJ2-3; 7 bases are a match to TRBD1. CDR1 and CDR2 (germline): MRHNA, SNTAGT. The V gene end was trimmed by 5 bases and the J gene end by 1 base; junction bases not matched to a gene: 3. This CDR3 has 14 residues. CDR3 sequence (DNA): TGTGCCAGCAGTCACGGGACAGGCACAGATACGCAGTATTTT. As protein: CASSHGTGTDTQYF.

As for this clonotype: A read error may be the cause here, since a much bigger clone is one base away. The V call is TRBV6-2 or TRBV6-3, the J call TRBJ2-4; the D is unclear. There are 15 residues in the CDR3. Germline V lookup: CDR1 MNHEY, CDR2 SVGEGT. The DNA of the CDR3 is TGTGCCAACAGTTACTCGACTCAGACCAAAAACATTCAGTACTTC. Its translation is CANSYSTQTKNIQYF.

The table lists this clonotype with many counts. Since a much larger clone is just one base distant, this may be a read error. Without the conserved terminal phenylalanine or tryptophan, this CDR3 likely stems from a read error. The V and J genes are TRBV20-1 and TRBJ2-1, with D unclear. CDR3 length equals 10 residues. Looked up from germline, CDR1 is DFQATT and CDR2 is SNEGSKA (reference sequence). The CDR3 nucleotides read TGCAGCGCAAATTACGGTGAGCAGTTCTCC. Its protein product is CSANYGEQFS.

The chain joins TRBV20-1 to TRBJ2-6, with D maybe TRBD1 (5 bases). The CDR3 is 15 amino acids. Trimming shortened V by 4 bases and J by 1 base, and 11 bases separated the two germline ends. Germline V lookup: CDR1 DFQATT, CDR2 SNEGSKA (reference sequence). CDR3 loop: CSATAPGSGANVLTF. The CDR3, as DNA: TGCAGTGCTACCGCCCCAGGGTCTGGGGCCAACGTCCTGACTTTC.

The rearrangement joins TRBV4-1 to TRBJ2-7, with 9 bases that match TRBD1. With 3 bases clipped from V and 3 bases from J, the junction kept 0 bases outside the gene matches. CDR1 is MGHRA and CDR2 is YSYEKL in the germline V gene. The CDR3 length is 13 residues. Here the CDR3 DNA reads TGCGCCAGCAGCCAGGACAGGGGCTACGAGCAGTACTTC. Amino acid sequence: CASSQDRGYEQYF.

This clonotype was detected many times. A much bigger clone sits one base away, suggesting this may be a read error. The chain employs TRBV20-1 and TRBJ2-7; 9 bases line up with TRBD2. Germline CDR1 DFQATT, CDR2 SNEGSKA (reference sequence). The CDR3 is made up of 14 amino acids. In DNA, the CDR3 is TGCAGTGCTACCTCCGGGACTAGCTCCTCCGAGCAGTACTTC. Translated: CSATSGTSSSEQYF.

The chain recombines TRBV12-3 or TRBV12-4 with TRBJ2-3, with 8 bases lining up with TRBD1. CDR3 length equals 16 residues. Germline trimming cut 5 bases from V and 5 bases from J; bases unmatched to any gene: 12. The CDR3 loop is CASSPYVDRERDTQYF. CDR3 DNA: TGTGCCAGCAGTCCCTACGTGGACAGGGAGAGAGATACGCAGTATTTT.

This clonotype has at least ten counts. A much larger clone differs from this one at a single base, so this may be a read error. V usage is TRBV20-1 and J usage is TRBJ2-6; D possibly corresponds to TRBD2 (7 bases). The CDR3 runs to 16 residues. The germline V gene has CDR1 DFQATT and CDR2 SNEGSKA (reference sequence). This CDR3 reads CSAKTEGGSAANVLTF. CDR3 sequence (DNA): TGCAGTGCTAAGACAGAGGGGGGGTCTGCGGCCAACGTCCTGACTTTC.

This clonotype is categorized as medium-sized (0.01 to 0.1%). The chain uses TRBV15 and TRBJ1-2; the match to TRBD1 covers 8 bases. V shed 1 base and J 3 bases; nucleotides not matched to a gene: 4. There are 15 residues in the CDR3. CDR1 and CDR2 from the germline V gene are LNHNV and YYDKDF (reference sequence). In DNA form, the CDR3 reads TGTGCCACCAGCAGAGGGGCAGGGGGCTACTATGGCTACACCTTC. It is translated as CATSRGAGGYYGYTF.

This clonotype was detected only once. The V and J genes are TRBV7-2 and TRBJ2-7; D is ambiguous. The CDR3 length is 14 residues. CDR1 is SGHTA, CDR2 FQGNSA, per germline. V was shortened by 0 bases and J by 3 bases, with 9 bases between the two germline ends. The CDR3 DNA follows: TGTGCCAGCAGCTTAGCGGGATCCCGCTACGAGCAGTACTTC. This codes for CASSLAGSRYEQYF. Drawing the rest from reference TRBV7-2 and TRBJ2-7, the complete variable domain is GAGVSQSPSNKVTEKGKDVELRCDPISGHTALYWYRQSLGQGLEFLIYFQGNSAPDKSGLPSDRFSAERTGGSVSTLTIQRTQQEDSAVYLCASSLAGSRYEQYFGPGTRLTVT.

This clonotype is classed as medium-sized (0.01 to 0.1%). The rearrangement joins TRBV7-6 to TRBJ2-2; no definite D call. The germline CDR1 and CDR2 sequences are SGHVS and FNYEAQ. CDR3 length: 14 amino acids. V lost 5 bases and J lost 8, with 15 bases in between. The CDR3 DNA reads TGTGCCAGCAGCCGGACGGACCTCCGGGGGGAGCTGTTTTTT. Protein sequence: CASSRTDLRGELFF.

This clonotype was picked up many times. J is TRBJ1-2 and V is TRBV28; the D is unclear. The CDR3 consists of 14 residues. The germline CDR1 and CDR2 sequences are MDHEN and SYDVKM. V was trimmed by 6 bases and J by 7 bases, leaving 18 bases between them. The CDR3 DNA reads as TGTGCCAGCAGCCCCGGGGTCGCCCTTTTTGGCTACACCTTC. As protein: CASSPGVALFGYTF.

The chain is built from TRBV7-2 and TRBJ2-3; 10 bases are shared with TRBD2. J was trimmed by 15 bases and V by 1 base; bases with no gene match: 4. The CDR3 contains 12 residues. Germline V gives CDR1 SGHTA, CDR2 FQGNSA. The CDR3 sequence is CASSLEREGVYF. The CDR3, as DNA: TGTGCCAGCAGCTTAGAGCGGGAGGGCGTCTATTTT.

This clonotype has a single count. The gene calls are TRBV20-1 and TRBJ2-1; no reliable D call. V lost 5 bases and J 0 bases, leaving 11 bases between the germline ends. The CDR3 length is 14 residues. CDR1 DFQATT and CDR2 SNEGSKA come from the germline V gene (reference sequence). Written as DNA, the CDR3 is TGCAGTGCTGCCGGCGAGAGCTCCTACAATGAGCAGTTCTTC. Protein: CSAAGESSYNEQFF.

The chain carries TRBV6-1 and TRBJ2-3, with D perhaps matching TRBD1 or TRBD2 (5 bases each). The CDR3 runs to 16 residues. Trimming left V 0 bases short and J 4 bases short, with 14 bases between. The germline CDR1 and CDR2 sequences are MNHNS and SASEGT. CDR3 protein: CASSEAVGLGPDTQYF. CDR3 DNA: TGTGCCAGCAGTGAAGCGGTGGGGCTGGGACCAGATACGCAGTATTTT.

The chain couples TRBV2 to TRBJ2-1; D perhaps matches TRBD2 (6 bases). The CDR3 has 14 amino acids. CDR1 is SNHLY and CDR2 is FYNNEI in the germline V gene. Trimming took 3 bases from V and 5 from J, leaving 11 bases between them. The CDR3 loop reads CASSERTTHNEQFF. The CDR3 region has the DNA TGTGCCAGCAGTGAGAGGACTACCCACAATGAGCAGTTCTTC.

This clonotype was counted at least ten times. CDR3 in amino acids: CASSFREAAGRRETQYF. DNA for the CDR3: TGTGCCAGCAGCTTTCGAGAAGCGGCAGGGAGACGGGAGACCCAGTACTTC. V gene TRBV7-9 combines with J gene TRBJ2-5, with D possibly called TRBD1 or TRBD2 (5 bases each). V lost 3 bases and J 5 bases, leaving 22 bases between the germline ends. The CDR3 contains 17 residues. Germline CDR1 is SEHNR and CDR2 is FQNEAQ (reference sequence).

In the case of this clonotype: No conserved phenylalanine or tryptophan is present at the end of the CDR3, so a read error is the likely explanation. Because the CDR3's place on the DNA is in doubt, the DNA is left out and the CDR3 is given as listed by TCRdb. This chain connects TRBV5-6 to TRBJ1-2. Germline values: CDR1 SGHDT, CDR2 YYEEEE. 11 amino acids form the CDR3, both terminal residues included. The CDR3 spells CASSLAGSGTL.

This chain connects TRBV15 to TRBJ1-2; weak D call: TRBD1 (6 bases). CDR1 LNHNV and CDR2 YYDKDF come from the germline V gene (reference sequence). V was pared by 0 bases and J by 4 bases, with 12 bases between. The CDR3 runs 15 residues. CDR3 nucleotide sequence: TGTGCCACCAGCAGAGAACAGGGAATCGGCTATGGCTACACCTTC. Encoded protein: CATSREQGIGYGYTF. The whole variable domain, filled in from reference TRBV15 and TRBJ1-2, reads DAMVIQNPRYQVTQFGKPVTLSCSQTLNHNVMYWYQQKSSQAPKLLFHYYDKDFNNEADTPDNFQSRRPNTSFCFLDIRSPGLGDTAMYLCATSREQGIGYGYTFGSGTRLTVV.

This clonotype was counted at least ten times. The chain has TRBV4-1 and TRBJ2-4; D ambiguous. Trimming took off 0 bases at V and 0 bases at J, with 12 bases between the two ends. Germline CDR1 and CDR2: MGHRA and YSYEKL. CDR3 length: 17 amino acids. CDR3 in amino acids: CASSQEPPQRAKNIQYF. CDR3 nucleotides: TGCGCCAGCAGCCAAGAACCCCCACAGCGAGCCAAAAACATTCAGTACTTC.

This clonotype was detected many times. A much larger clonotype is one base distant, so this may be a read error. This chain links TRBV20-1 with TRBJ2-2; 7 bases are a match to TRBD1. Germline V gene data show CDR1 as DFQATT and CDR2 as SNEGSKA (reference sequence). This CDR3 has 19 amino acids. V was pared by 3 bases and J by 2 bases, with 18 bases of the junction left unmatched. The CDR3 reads CSASTGPGQTTANTGELFF. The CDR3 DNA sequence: TGCAGTGCTAGTACAGGACCGGGACAGACGACGGCTAACACCGGGGAGCTGTTTTTT.

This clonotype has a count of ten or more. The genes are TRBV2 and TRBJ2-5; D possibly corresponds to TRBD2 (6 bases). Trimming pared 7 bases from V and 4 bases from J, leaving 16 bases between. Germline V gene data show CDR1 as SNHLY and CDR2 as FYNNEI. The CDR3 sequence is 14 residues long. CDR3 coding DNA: TGTGCCAGCAAGGGTGGGGGGAGTGGAGAGACCCAGTACTTC. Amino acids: CASKGGGSGETQYF. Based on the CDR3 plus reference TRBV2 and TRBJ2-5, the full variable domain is EPEVTQTPSHQVTQMGQEVILRCVPISNHLYFYWYRQILGQKVEFLVSFYNNEISEKSEIFDDQFSVERPDGSNFTLKIRSTKLEDSAMYFCASKGGGSGETQYFGPGTRLLVL.

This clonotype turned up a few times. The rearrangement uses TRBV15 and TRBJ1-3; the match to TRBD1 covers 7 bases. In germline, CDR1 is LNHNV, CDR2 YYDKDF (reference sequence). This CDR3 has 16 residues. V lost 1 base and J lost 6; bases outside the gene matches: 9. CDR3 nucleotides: TGTGCCACCAGCAGAGCCCATACGGGACAGCAAAACACCATATATTTT. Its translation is CATSRAHTGQQNTIYF.

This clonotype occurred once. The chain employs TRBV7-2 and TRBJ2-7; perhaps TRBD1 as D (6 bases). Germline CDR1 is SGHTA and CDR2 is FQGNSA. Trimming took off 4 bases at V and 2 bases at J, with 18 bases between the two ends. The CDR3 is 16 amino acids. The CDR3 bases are TGTGCCAGCAGCTCCACCGACGGGACACGACCCTACGAGCAGTACTTC. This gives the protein CASSSTDGTRPYEQYF.

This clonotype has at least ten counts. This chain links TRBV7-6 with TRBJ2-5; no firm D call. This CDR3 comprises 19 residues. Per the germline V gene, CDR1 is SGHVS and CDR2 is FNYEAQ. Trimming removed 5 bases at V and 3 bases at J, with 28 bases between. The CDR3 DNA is TGTGCCAGCAGCCCCCGAGTAGGCGGCGGTGCAGGTACGGAAGAGACCCAGTACTTC. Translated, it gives CASSPRVGGGAGTEETQYF.